This TCR beta chain is from a study of T cell repertoires in cytomegalovirus infection. Whole-study context: In public TCR beta signatures, there were indications of both CMV infection and matching HLA type.

MiXCR was run by TCRdb on the reads, yielding one entry per CDR3 protein. The repertoire holds 500,000 or so distinct CDR3 sequences, with 16% as singletons. Deletions cut 3 bases from V and 5 bases from J, with 13 bases between. The CDR3 runs to 14 residues. The germline CDR1 and CDR2 sequences are SNHLY and FYNNEI. Source material: CD8+ T cells from PBMCs. The receptor was derived from a human donor in good health (CMV status not recorded). Some clones in this sample may be carry-over from other donors' samples. This chain connects TRBV2 to TRBJ2-5, with D perhaps being TRBD1 or TRBD2 (5 bases each). The CDR3 loop reads CASSEMGRGETQYF. The CDR3 DNA reads TGTGCCAGCAGTGAGATGGGACGTGGGGAGACCCAGTACTTC. The whole variable domain, remainder taken from reference TRBV2 and TRBJ2-5, is EPEVTQTPSHQVTQMGQEVILRCVPISNHLYFYWYRQILGQKVEFLVSFYNNEISEKSEIFDDQFSVERPDGSNFTLKIRSTKLEDSAMYFCASSEMGRGETQYFGPGTRLLVL.